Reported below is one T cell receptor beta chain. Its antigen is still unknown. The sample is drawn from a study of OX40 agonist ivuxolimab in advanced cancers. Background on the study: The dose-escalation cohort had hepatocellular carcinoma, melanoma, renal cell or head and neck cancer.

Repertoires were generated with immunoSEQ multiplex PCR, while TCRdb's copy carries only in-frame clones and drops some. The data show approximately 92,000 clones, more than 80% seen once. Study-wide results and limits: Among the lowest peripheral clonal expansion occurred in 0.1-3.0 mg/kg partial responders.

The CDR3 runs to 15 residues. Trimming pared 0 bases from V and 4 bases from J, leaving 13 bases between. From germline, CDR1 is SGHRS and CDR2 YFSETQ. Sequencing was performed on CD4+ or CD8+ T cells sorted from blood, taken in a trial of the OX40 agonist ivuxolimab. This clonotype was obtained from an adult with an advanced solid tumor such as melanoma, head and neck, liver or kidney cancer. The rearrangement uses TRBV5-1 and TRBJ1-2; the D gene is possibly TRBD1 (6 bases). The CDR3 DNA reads TGCGCCAGCAGCTTGGGGGCAGGGGCCTTCTATGGCTACACCTTC. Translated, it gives CASSLGAGAFYGYTF.